This T cell receptor (beta chain) is from a study of blood T cell repertoires in COVID-19. Across the study: T cells, B-cell-depleted T cells, or PBMCs supplied cDNA or gDNA.

TCRdb's copy holds only in-frame clones and misses some; the assay was immunoSEQ multiplex PCR. The sample records approximately 270,000 clones, around 92% being singletons. This CDR3 is 16 amino acids long. Germline-derived CDR1 and CDR2 are MDHEN and SYDVKM. Unmatched junction bases numbered 7, after V lost 6 bases and J lost 1 base. The sequence was obtained from a woman aged 60 to 75 who had recovered from COVID-19. Sequencing used PBMCs or T cells enriched from blood (not recorded which). This chain joins TRBV28 and TRBJ2-5; 11 bases line up with TRBD2. CDR3 amino acids: CASRVLAGGSQETQYF. Written as DNA, the CDR3 is TGTGCCAGCAGGGTTCTAGCGGGGGGCAGCCAAGAGACCCAGTACTTC.